A selection of T cell receptor beta chains follows, all from one sample in a study of vaccination effects on CD4 cells after COVID-19. Antigen specificity for these receptors is unknown. Using immunoSEQ multiplex PCR, the repertoire was profiled, and TCRdb retains in-frame clones only, with some absent. The sample lists tens of thousands of clones, about three quarters occurring once. The sequenced sample was CD4+ T cells from PBMCs cultured with SARS-CoV-2 spike peptides, obtained after COVID-19 vaccination. These receptors all stem from a human donor who received a COVID-19 vaccine. Some clones in this sample may be carry-over from other donors' samples. Each CDR3 is given with its conserved first and last residue. D genes are given only for firm matches. Size values are once, few and many counts, or a class for expanded clones, and some rows have none.

j_call clone_size v_call d_call cdr3_aa cdr3_nt
TRBJ2-2 NA TRBV27 NA CASSLVGRAADGELFF TGTGCCAGCAGTTTGGTAGGCAGGGCCGCCGACGGGGAGCTGTTTTTT
TRBJ2-1 once TRBV29-1 TRBD2 CSVSIIAGGRGNEQFF TGCAGCGTGTCGATTATAGCGGGGGGCCGGGGGAATGAGCAGTTCTTC
TRBJ1-5 few TRBV4-1 NA CASSQDRVGGFRGDQPQHF TGCGCCAGCAGCCAAGATCGAGTGGGCGGTTTTAGAGGCGATCAGCCCCAGCATTTT
TRBJ1-4 NA TRBV18 TRBD1 CASSTDRGPEKLFF TGTGCCAGCTCAACGGACAGGGGGCCTGAAAAACTGTTTTTT
TRBJ1-4 NA TRBV19 TRBD1 CASTPRTGGTKKLFF TGTGCCAGTACCCCCCGGACAGGAGGTACGAAAAAACTGTTTTTT
TRBJ1-5 few TRBV19 NA CATQGFSNQPQHF TGTGCCACCCAGGGGTTTAGCAATCAGCCCCAGCATTTT
TRBJ2-1 NA TRBV18 NA CASSPSGNEQFF TGTGCCAGCTCACCGTCAGGGAATGAGCAGTTCTTC
TRBJ2-3 NA TRBV15 TRBD1 CATSRGRQGGSDTQYF TGTGCCACCAGCAGAGGAAGACAGGGTGGTTCAGATACGCAGTATTTT
TRBJ2-5 NA TRBV9 TRBD2 CASSGGTSGGLQETQYF TGTGCCAGCAGCGGGGGGACTAGCGGGGGCCTCCAAGAGACCCAGTACTTC
TRBJ2-3 NA TRBV24-1 TRBD1 CATSRGQSTDTQYF TGTGCCACCAGTAGGGGACAGTCCACAGATACGCAGTATTTT
TRBJ1-2 NA TRBV19 NA CASKSYGGNYGYTF TGTGCCAGTAAAAGTTACGGGGGAAACTATGGCTACACCTTC
TRBJ2-5 NA TRBV7-6 TRBD2 CASSLFGTSEETQYF TGTGCCAGCAGCTTATTCGGGACTAGCGAGGAGACCCAGTACTTC
TRBJ2-5 NA TRBV15 TRBD1 CATSREQGQGAFDLETQYF TGTGCCACCAGCAGAGAACAGGGACAGGGGGCATTTGATTTGGAGACCCAGTACTTC
TRBJ1-2 NA TRBV2 TRBD1 CASRMTGTGYGYTF TGTGCCAGCAGGATGACAGGGACGGGCTATGGCTACACCTTC
TRBJ2-3 NA TRBV5-1 NA CASSFDGTDTQYF TGCGCCAGCAGCTTCGACGGCACAGATACGCAGTATTTT
TRBJ1-6 few TRBV7-3 NA CASSPDPSSPLHF TGTGCCAGCAGCCCGGATCCCTCATCACCCCTCCACTTT
TRBJ1-2 NA TRBV7-9 NA CASSFGGNYGYTF TGTGCCAGCAGCTTTGGGGGAAACTATGGCTACACCTTC
TRBJ2-3 NA TRBV11-2 TRBD1 CASSLAGGTDTQYF TGTGCCAGCAGCTTAGCAGGGGGAACAGATACGCAGTATTTT
TRBJ2-3 medium-sized TRBV9 TRBD2 CASSVGGGADTQYF TGTGCCAGCAGCGTAGGGGGGGGTGCAGATACGCAGTATTTT
TRBJ1-1 NA TRBV28 TRBD1 CASTPDRVPTEAFF TGTGCCAGCACCCCGGACAGGGTCCCCACTGAAGCTTTCTTT
TRBJ1-5 NA TRBV15 TRBD1 CATAGQGQGRGDQPQHF TGTGCCACCGCTGGCCAGGGACAGGGTCGGGGAGATCAGCCCCAGCATTTT
TRBJ1-2 NA TRBV7-2 NA CASSRGYGYTF TGTGCCAGCAGCAGAGGCTATGGCTACACCTTC
TRBJ1-5 NA TRBV7-3 NA CASSLFPNQPQHF TGTGCCAGCAGCTTATTCCCCAATCAGCCCCAGCATTTT
TRBJ1-2 NA TRBV6-5 NA CASSYKSYGYTF TGTGCCAGCAGTTACAAGTCGTATGGCTACACCTTC
TRBJ1-5 NA TRBV7-2 NA CATSSQPSNQPQHF TGTGCCACCTCCTCACAGCCTAGCAATCAGCCCCAGCATTTT
TRBJ2-1 NA TRBV7-9 TRBD1 CASSLAGQGYNEQFF TGTGCCAGCAGCTTAGCGGGACAGGGTTACAATGAGCAGTTCTTC
TRBJ2-4 NA TRBV18 NA CASSPLAKNIQYF TGTGCCAGCTCACCTCTAGCCAAAAACATTCAGTACTTC
TRBJ2-1 NA TRBV3-1/TRBV3-2 TRBD1 CASSSRGGTGGYNEQFF TGTGCCAGCAGCTCAAGAGGAGGGACAGGGGGTTACAATGAGCAGTTCTTC
TRBJ1-2 NA TRBV28 NA CASNYKEVGGYTF TGTGCCAGCAACTACAAGGAGGTGGGGGGCTACACCTTC
TRBJ2-2 NA TRBV7-8 TRBD2 CASSLKAGGPGGELFF TGTGCCAGCAGCTTAAAGGCGGGGGGGCCGGGCGGGGAGCTGTTTTTT
TRBJ1-1 once TRBV30 NA CAWRTRTEAFF TGTGCCTGGAGGACCCGCACTGAAGCTTTCTTT
TRBJ1-2 few TRBV10-3 NA CAIAGVNYGYTF TGTGCCATCGCCGGGGTTAACTATGGCTACACCTTC
TRBJ1-4 NA TRBV4-3 NA CASSQMTGANEKLFF TGCGCCAGCAGCCAGATGACGGGCGCGAATGAAAAACTGTTTTTT
TRBJ2-3 NA TRBV24-1 TRBD2 CATSDSLPGLVPDTQYF TGTGCCACCAGTGACTCACTTCCGGGACTAGTCCCAGATACGCAGTATTTT
TRBJ2-3 NA TRBV7-2 TRBD1 CASSVTGTSTDTQYF TGTGCCAGCAGCGTGACAGGGACAAGCACAGATACGCAGTATTTT
TRBJ1-1 NA TRBV9 NA CASSVSIDRRGNTEAFF TGTGCCAGCAGCGTATCCATCGATCGGCGGGGGAACACTGAAGCTTTCTTT
TRBJ2-3 NA TRBV6-4 NA CASSEGRGDTQYF TGTGCCAGCAGTGAGGGACGAGGAGATACGCAGTATTTT
TRBJ2-5 NA TRBV24-1 NA CATSGVLRETQYF TGTGCCACCAGTGGCGTCCTCCGGGAGACCCAGTACTTC
TRBJ1-2 NA TRBV2 TRBD1 CASQLGGDRSWYGYTF TGTGCCAGCCAACTCGGTGGGGACAGGTCCTGGTATGGCTACACCTTC
TRBJ1-2 NA TRBV7-2 NA CASSPGVGGGYTF TGTGCCAGCAGCCCAGGGGTTGGGGGTGGCTACACCTTC
TRBJ2-5 NA TRBV27 TRBD2 CASGWGRGGQSQYF TGTGCCAGCGGCTGGGGGAGGGGCGGTCAGTCCCAGTACTTC
TRBJ2-3 NA TRBV6-6 TRBD2 CATRLAGLTDTQYF TGTGCCACCCGACTAGCGGGGTTAACAGATACGCAGTATTTT
TRBJ2-2 NA TRBV4-1 NA CASKDRTRADGELFF TGCGCCAGCAAAGACAGGACCCGAGCGGACGGGGAGCTGTTTTTT
TRBJ2-5 NA TRBV27 TRBD1 CASSPDRVTETQYF TGTGCCAGCAGTCCCGACAGGGTCACGGAGACCCAGTACTTC
TRBJ1-2 NA TRBV19 NA CASSAIPGTPNAVYGYTF TGTGCCAGTAGTGCAATACCCGGGACGCCTAACGCGGTCTATGGCTACACCTTC
TRBJ2-1 NA TRBV5-1 NA CASSLHVENEQFF TGCGCCAGCAGCTTGCACGTGGAGAATGAGCAGTTCTTC
TRBJ1-4 NA TRBV5-1 NA CASSASSGITNEKLFF TGCGCCAGCAGCGCCTCCTCAGGGATCACTAATGAAAAACTGTTTTTT
TRBJ2-3 NA TRBV7-2 TRBD2 CASSFLPSGGRADTQYF TGTGCCAGCAGTTTCCTACCTAGCGGGGGGAGGGCAGATACGCAGTATTTT
TRBJ2-1 NA TRBV7-2 NA CASTPGWGSYNEQFF TGTGCCAGCACCCCCGGGTGGGGGTCTTACAATGAGCAGTTCTTC
TRBJ1-4 NA TRBV6-5 TRBD1 CASSPRQGIGEKLFF TGTGCCAGCAGTCCCCGACAGGGGATTGGAGAAAAACTGTTTTTT
TRBJ1-6 NA TRBV2 NA CASSESTGGRYNSPLHF TGTGCCAGCAGTGAATCAACGGGGGGGAGGTATAATTCACCCCTCCACTTT
TRBJ1-5 NA TRBV6-5 NA CASSYFVGQPQHF TGTGCCAGCAGTTACTTTGTTGGTCAGCCCCAGCATTTT
TRBJ1-4 NA TRBV14 NA CASSLTGSGNEKLFF TGTGCCAGCAGCCTTACAGGGAGTGGGAATGAAAAACTGTTTTTT